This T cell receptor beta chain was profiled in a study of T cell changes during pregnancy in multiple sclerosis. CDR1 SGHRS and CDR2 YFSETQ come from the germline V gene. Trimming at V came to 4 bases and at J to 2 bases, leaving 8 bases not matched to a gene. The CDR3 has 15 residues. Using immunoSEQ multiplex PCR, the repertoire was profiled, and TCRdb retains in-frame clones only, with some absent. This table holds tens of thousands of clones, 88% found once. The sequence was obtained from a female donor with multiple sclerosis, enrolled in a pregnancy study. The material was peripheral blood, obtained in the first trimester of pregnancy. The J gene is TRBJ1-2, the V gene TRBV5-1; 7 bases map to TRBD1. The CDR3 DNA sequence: TGCGCCAGCAGCGGACAGAGGGGGCTAAACTATGGCTACACCTTC. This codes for CASSGQRGLNYGYTF. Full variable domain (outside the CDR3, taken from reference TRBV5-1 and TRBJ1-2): KAGVTQTPRYLIKTRGQQVTLSCSPISGHRSVSWYQQTPGQGLQFLFEYFSETQRNKGNFPGRFSGRQFSNSRSEMNVSTLELGDSALYLCASSGQRGLNYGYTFGSGTRLTVV.